This TCR beta chain was recorded in a study of neurological immune-mediated disorders. Study findings and constraints: HTLV-1-associated myelopathy showed the most TCR clonal expansion; multiple sclerosis the least, below healthy controls. The study found no CDR3 amino acid sequences shared by expanded clones across subjects, suggesting private repertoires in all groups.

Germline V lookup: CDR1 SEHNR, CDR2 FQNEAQ (reference sequence). The CDR3 runs 15 residues. Trimming took 5 bases from V and 6 from J, leaving 17 bases between them. MiXCR, applied by TCRdb to the 5' RACE reads, yields one record per CDR3 protein. The sample consists of roughly 19,000 distinct CDR3 sequences, 6% to 8.5% of them appearing once. This clonotype came up many times. Its antigen is still unknown. This receptor was taken from a woman aged 25 to 39 with HTLV-1-associated myelopathy (HAM/TSP). The sequencing sample was made of CD8+ T cells from blood. The rearrangement joins TRBV7-9 to TRBJ1-5, with a possible D match to TRBD1 (5 bases). CDR3 nucleotide sequence: TGTGCCAGCAGCGATTCGCAGGGATCGCGTCAGCCCCAGCATTTT. Translating it yields CASSDSQGSRQPQHF.